Each of the 26 T cell receptor beta chains below was sequenced from the same sample in a study of T cell changes during pregnancy in multiple sclerosis. This table comes from immunoSEQ multiplex PCR, and its TCRdb copy is limited to in-frame clones, with some not included. This sample carries tens of thousands of clones, about 93% of them seen once, and the ten largest clones take around 0.5%. This specimen was CD4+ T cells from peripheral blood mononuclear cells, taken in the third trimester of pregnancy. The source is a female donor with multiple sclerosis, enrolled in a pregnancy study.

The rearrangement uses TRBV27 and TRBJ1-5; D may be TRBD1 (6 bases). Looked up from germline, CDR1 is MNHEY and CDR2 is SMNVEV (reference sequence). Trimming took 11 bases from V and 5 from J, leaving 19 bases between them. The CDR3 loop spans 14 amino acids. The CDR3 nucleotides are TGTGCCTGGGAGGGGGGCGCGGAGGATCAGCCCCAGCATTTT. Translating gives CAWEGGAEDQPQHF.

In this sample, this clone turned up once. The chain joins TRBV7-2 to TRBJ2-3; D is possibly TRBD2 (6 bases). V was clipped by 4 bases and J by 3 bases, with 17 bases between them. The CDR3 extends over 16 amino acids. The germline gives CDR1 SGHTA, CDR2 FQGNSA. This CDR3 is CASSWLFSGVTDTQYF. The CDR3 nucleotides read TGTGCCAGCAGCTGGCTCTTTTCGGGGGTAACAGATACGCAGTATTTT.

The chain employs TRBV29-1 and TRBJ2-3, with 8 bases aligning to TRBD1. This CDR3 has 14 amino acids. Per the germline V gene, CDR1 is SQVTM and CDR2 is ANQGSEA. J was trimmed by 3 bases and V by 5 bases; bases with no gene match: 7. Here the CDR3 DNA reads TGCAGCGTTCTAAGGGACAGGTCTACAGATACGCAGTATTTT. This sequence encodes CSVLRDRSTDTQYF.

CDR3 in DNA: TGTGCCAGCAGCCTGGGGCCTAACAATGAGCAGTTCTTC. This encodes CASSLGPNNEQFF. The V and J genes are TRBV7-6 and TRBJ2-1, with a weak D call TRBD1 (5 bases). There are 13 residues in the CDR3. Looked up from germline, CDR1 is SGHVS and CDR2 is FNYEAQ. Trimming removed 5 bases from V and 5 bases from J, with 10 bases in between.

This clone was recorded only once. V usage is TRBV27 and J usage is TRBJ2-7, with 9 nucleotides matching TRBD1. CDR1 and CDR2 (germline): MNHEY, SMNVEV (reference sequence). J gave up 5 bases and V 6 bases, and 11 bases lay outside the gene matches. This CDR3 spans 15 amino acids. The CDR3 region has the DNA TGTGCCAGCAGCGAGGCCGGGACAGGGTCCCACGAGCAGTACTTC. This encodes CASSEAGTGSHEQYF.

The V gene is TRBV5-6, the J gene TRBJ2-5; TRBD1 is a possible D gene (6 bases). The ends were cut back, 1 base at V and 7 bases at J, with 17 bases in the middle. The CDR3 totals 15 residues. Germline V lookup: CDR1 SGHDT, CDR2 YYEEEE. In DNA, the CDR3 is TGTGCCAGCAGCTTGACCACAGGGATAGGTTTGACCCAGTACTTC. It translates to CASSLTTGIGLTQYF.

The J gene is TRBJ2-2, the V gene TRBV15; no clear D gene. Looked up from germline, CDR1 is LNHNV and CDR2 is YYDKDF (reference sequence). Trimming stripped 3 bases from V and 1 base from J, with 6 bases between. The CDR3 runs to 14 residues. The CDR3 DNA sequence: TGTGCCACCAGCAGGGCCAAGAACACCGGGGAGCTGTTTTTT. It translates to CATSRAKNTGELFF. The full variable domain, rest sourced from reference TRBV15 and TRBJ2-2, is DAMVIQNPRYQVTQFGKPVTLSCSQTLNHNVMYWYQQKSSQAPKLLFHYYDKDFNNEADTPDNFQSRRPNTSFCFLDIRSPGLGDTAMYLCATSRAKNTGELFFGEGSRLTVL.

The chain has TRBV5-1 and TRBJ2-3; D might be TRBD2 (6 bases). This CDR3 region has 15 residues. Between the trimmed V and J ends, which lost 4 bases and 2 bases, there was a span of 14 bases. From germline, CDR1 is SGHRS and CDR2 YFSETQ. The CDR3: CASSLPRTNTDTQYF. DNA of the CDR3: TGCGCCAGCAGCCTCCCAAGGACTAACACAGATACGCAGTATTTT. Variable domain in full (rest from reference TRBV5-1 and TRBJ2-3): KAGVTQTPRYLIKTRGQQVTLSCSPISGHRSVSWYQQTPGQGLQFLFEYFSETQRNKGNFPGRFSGRQFSNSRSEMNVSTLELGDSALYLCASSLPRTNTDTQYFGPGTRLTVL.

This chain joins TRBV27 and TRBJ2-1; 7 positions agree with TRBD2. V was clipped by 5 bases and J by 7 bases; unmatched bases: 11. The CDR3 extends over 15 amino acids. Germline V gene sequence: CDR1 MNHEY, CDR2 SMNVEV (reference sequence). The CDR3 loop is CASSLGGVLYNEQFF. In nucleotides, the CDR3 is TGTGCCAGCAGTCTTGGGGGGGTTCTGTATAATGAGCAGTTCTTC.

The CDR3 protein is CASSILLQGAGGYTF. CDR3 nucleotide sequence: TGTGCCAGTAGTATTTTACTACAGGGGGCCGGTGGCTACACCTTC. The chain carries TRBV19 and TRBJ1-2; the match to TRBD1 covers 9 bases. The J segment lost 7 bases and the V segment lost 3 bases, leaving 9 bases of the junction unmatched. Germline V gene lookup returns CDR1 LNHDA and CDR2 SQIVND (reference sequence). The CDR3 is 15 amino acids. The variable domain in full, completed from reference TRBV19 and TRBJ1-2, reads DGGITQSPKYLFRKEGQNVTLSCEQNLNHDAMYWYRQDPGQGLRLIYYSQIVNDFQKGDIAEGYSVSREKKESFPLTVTSAQKNPTAFYLCASSILLQGAGGYTFGSGTRLTVV.

This chain links TRBV4-1 with TRBJ1-1, with 9 bases matching TRBD1. J was trimmed by 6 bases and V by 3 bases; bases with no gene match: 17. The CDR3 runs 18 residues. Germline V gene sequence: CDR1 MGHRA, CDR2 YSYEKL. The CDR3 here is CASSHLIQGAFKIPEAFF. Here the CDR3 DNA reads TGCGCCAGCAGCCACTTAATACAGGGGGCTTTTAAGATCCCTGAAGCTTTCTTT.

The chain uses TRBV23-1 and TRBJ2-2, with D possibly matching TRBD1 (5 bases). TRBV23-1 is marked as an open reading frame, function uncertain. The CDR3 runs to 17 residues. V was trimmed by 2 bases and J by 0 bases, leaving 13 bases between them. The CDR3 bases are TGCGCCAGCAGTCAAAAACCCTGGACAACGAACACCGGGGAGCTGTTTTTT. The encoded protein is CASSQKPWTTNTGELFF.

The chain is built from TRBV14 and TRBJ1-2; D gene uncertain. The CDR3 has 16 residues. V shed 0 bases and J shed 0 bases, with 11 bases lying between them. CDR1 SGHDN and CDR2 FVKESK come from the germline V gene. The CDR3 protein is CASSQDGRHSNYGYTF. The CDR3 nucleotides read TGTGCCAGCAGCCAAGATGGCAGGCACTCTAACTATGGCTACACCTTC.

V and J are TRBV6-5 and TRBJ1-5, with D tentatively TRBD1 (6 bases). Trimming pared 2 bases from V and 1 base from J, leaving 9 bases between. Looked up from germline, CDR1 is MNHEY and CDR2 is SVGAGI. CDR3 size: 15 residues. CDR3 amino acids: CASSYGGLSNQPQHF. DNA for the CDR3: TGTGCCAGCAGTTACGGGGGCTTAAGCAATCAGCCCCAGCATTTT.

The V call is TRBV27, the J call TRBJ1-5, with D possibly being TRBD1 (6 bases). Germline lookup yields CDR1 MNHEY and CDR2 SMNVEV (reference sequence). Trimming shortened V by 6 bases and J by 2 bases, and 17 bases separated the two germline ends. The CDR3 runs to 16 residues. CDR3 DNA: TGTGCCAGCAGGGGAGGGGGGGTGGGGCGCAATCAGCCCCAGCATTTT. Its translation: CASRGGGVGRNQPQHF.

The rearrangement links TRBV11-3 to TRBJ2-1, with a possible D match to TRBD2 (7 bases). This CDR3 has 20 residues. The V gene's germline CDR1 is SGHNT and CDR2 YENEEA. The germline V and J ends were trimmed by 1 base and 0 bases, with 22 bases remaining between them. CDR3 coding DNA: TGTGCCAGCAGCTTAGCATTTGGCGGGGGCCCCCCCAGCTCCTACAATGAGCAGTTCTTC. Translated, it gives CASSLAFGGGPPSSYNEQFF.

This chain links TRBV7-2 with TRBJ1-1; 7 bases align to TRBD1. CDR1 and CDR2 from the germline V gene are SGHTA and FQGNSA. The CDR3 extends over 16 amino acids. The junction had 10 bases not matched to a gene; V was cut back by 2 bases and J by 4 bases. The CDR3 coding sequence is TGTGCCAGCAGCTTAAGAGGGGCGACAGGGCGCACTGAAGCTTTCTTT. Amino acids: CASSLRGATGRTEAFF.

The table lists this clone with a count of one. This chain joins TRBV5-1 and TRBJ2-3; D may be TRBD2 (6 bases). Between the trimmed V and J ends, which lost 4 bases and 3 bases, there was a span of 9 bases. The germline gives CDR1 SGHRS, CDR2 YFSETQ. The CDR3 runs to 13 residues. The CDR3 spells CASSRAGTDTQYF. The CDR3, as DNA: TGCGCCAGCAGCAGGGCGGGAACAGATACGCAGTATTTT.

The gene calls are TRBV9 and TRBJ2-1, with 7 positions matching TRBD2. Germline V gives CDR1 SGDLS, CDR2 YYNGEE. V shed 2 bases, J shed 9 bases, and the junction held 11 bases outside the gene matches. The CDR3 is 15 residues long. The CDR3 spells CASSVGEGTIFEQFF. The CDR3, as DNA: TGTGCCAGCAGCGTTGGTGAGGGGACTATATTTGAGCAGTTCTTC. The full variable domain, rest sourced from reference TRBV9 and TRBJ2-1, is DSGVTQTPKHLITATGQRVTLRCSPRSGDLSVYWYQQSLDQGLQFLIQYYNGEERAKGNILERFSAQQFPDLHSELNLSSLELGDSALYFCASSVGEGTIFEQFFGPGTRLTVL.

The CDR3 here is CASNDARGDVQPQHF. DNA of the CDR3: TGTGCCAGCAACGACGCCAGGGGCGACGTACAGCCCCAGCATTTT. The chain employs TRBV2 and TRBJ1-5, with D tentatively TRBD1 (6 bases). The CDR3 is 15 residues long. Germline V lookup: CDR1 SNHLY, CDR2 FYNNEI. V was clipped by 7 bases and J by 7 bases, with 20 bases between them.

The chain carries TRBV27 and TRBJ2-3; 11 bases agree with TRBD2. Germline values: CDR1 MNHEY, CDR2 SMNVEV (reference sequence). This CDR3 has 19 amino acids. V was clipped by 3 bases and J by 0 bases; unmatched bases: 11. CDR3: CASSFDARPSGGSTDTQYF. CDR3 nucleotide sequence: TGTGCCAGCAGTTTTGATGCCCGGCCTAGCGGGGGGAGCACAGATACGCAGTATTTT.

This chain connects TRBV11-2 to TRBJ1-5; D remains unclear. The CDR3 is made up of 15 amino acids. V was trimmed by 1 base and J by 4 bases, leaving 11 bases between them. From germline, CDR1 is SGHAT and CDR2 FQNNGV. The CDR3 nucleotides read TGTGCCAGCAGCTTAGGGGAGGGAAGGAATCAGCCCCAGCATTTT. It encodes CASSLGEGRNQPQHF.

V usage is TRBV15 and J usage is TRBJ2-2; possible D gene TRBD2, 5 bases. Trimming cost V 3 bases and J 6 bases, with 11 bases left between them. There are 14 residues in the CDR3. The germline CDR1 and CDR2 sequences are LNHNV and YYDKDF (reference sequence). The CDR3 DNA reads TGTGCCACCAGCAGGCCCGGGGTCCCCGGGGAGCTGTTTTTT. Translated: CATSRPGVPGELFF.

The CDR3 DNA reads TGCAGTGCTGACCGAGCGGCTTTCTTT. It codes for CSADRAAFF. V and J are TRBV20-1 and TRBJ1-1; D ambiguous. Germline assignment: CDR1 DFQATT and CDR2 SNEGSKA (reference sequence). The CDR3 totals 9 residues. Trimming took 5 bases from V and 11 from J, leaving 9 bases between them.

V and J are TRBV2 and TRBJ1-5, with 10 positions matching TRBD1. Trimming removed 4 bases from V and 4 bases from J; junction bases left unmatched: 1. This CDR3 contains 14 residues. Looked up from germline, CDR1 is SNHLY and CDR2 is FYNNEI. The chain's CDR3 is CASSGTGGNQPQHF. CDR3 nucleotide sequence: TGTGCCAGCAGTGGGACAGGGGGAAATCAGCCCCAGCATTTT.

This clone occurred a few times. The gene calls are TRBV4-1 and TRBJ1-1; no firm D call. The CDR3 loop spans 14 amino acids. Germline V gene sequence: CDR1 MGHRA, CDR2 YSYEKL. V lost 3 bases, J lost 0 bases, and 8 bases lay in between. The CDR3 DNA reads as TGCGCCAGCAGCCACCCAGTCTTGAACACTGAAGCTTTCTTT. This encodes CASSHPVLNTEAFF.